Listed below are T cell receptor beta chains from one sample, sequenced in a study of CD4 T cells in relation to SARS-CoV-2 and coronaviruses. TCRdb's table, derived via immunoSEQ multiplex PCR, lists solely in-frame clones and lacks some. The data hold over 25,000 clones, with about 80% observed a single time. These receptors have no identified antigens. The sequencing input was CD4+ T cells from PBMCs, cultured in vitro. The receptors derive from a human donor in good health. Each CDR3 is given with its conserved first and last residue. The D gene is left open where the match is weak. Only part of the rows carry a size: once, few, many, or a class if the clone is expanded.

v_call: TRBV5-1
d_call: TRBD1
j_call: TRBJ1-2
clone_size: -
cdr3_nt: TGCGCCAGCAGCTCCTATCCGACAGGGGGCCATGGCTACACCTTC
cdr3_aa: CASSSYPTGGHGYTF

v_call: TRBV11-2
d_call: -
j_call: TRBJ1-1
clone_size: -
cdr3_nt: TGTGCCAGCAGCTTAGTTGGGGGGGCGAACACTGAAGCTTTCTTT
cdr3_aa: CASSLVGGANTEAFF

v_call: TRBV7-9
d_call: -
j_call: TRBJ2-3
clone_size: -
cdr3_nt: TGTGCCAGCAGCTTAGTACTAGAAAGGGATACGCAGTATTTT
cdr3_aa: CASSLVLERDTQYF

v_call: TRBV9
d_call: TRBD2
j_call: TRBJ2-3
clone_size: few
cdr3_nt: TGTGCCAGCAGCGTAGGCCCTAGCGGGAACGCAGATACGCAGTATTTT
cdr3_aa: CASSVGPSGNADTQYF

v_call: TRBV5-8
d_call: -
j_call: TRBJ1-1
clone_size: few
cdr3_nt: TGTGCCAGCAGCTTGGTATTGGCCACCGGGACTGAAGCTTTCTTT
cdr3_aa: CASSLVLATGTEAFF

v_call: TRBV6-5
d_call: -
j_call: TRBJ2-1
clone_size: -
cdr3_nt: TGTGCCAGCAGTTACTCAGAGTACAATGAGCAGTTCTTC
cdr3_aa: CASSYSEYNEQFF

v_call: TRBV29-1
d_call: -
j_call: TRBJ1-1
clone_size: -
cdr3_nt: TGCAGCGCCGAGGTCGGAACTGAAGCTTTCTTT
cdr3_aa: CSAEVGTEAFF

v_call: TRBV29-1
d_call: TRBD1
j_call: TRBJ2-2
clone_size: -
cdr3_nt: TGCAGCGTTTCGGCAGGGGGATATACCGGGGAGCTGTTTTTT
cdr3_aa: CSVSAGGYTGELFF

v_call: TRBV3-1/TRBV3-2
d_call: TRBD2
j_call: TRBJ2-1
clone_size: -
cdr3_nt: TGTGCCAGCAGCCAAGTGCGCGGGGGAGGTGAGCAGTTCTTC
cdr3_aa: CASSQVRGGGEQFF

v_call: TRBV19
d_call: TRBD1
j_call: TRBJ1-1
clone_size: few
cdr3_nt: TGTGCCAGCCAGGACAGGGGATGGTGGAACACTGAAGCTTTCTTT
cdr3_aa: CASQDRGWWNTEAFF